These 10 T cell receptor beta chains originate from one sample sequenced in a study of blood T cell repertoires in COVID-19. Profiling relied on immunoSEQ multiplex PCR, and the TCRdb table lists in-frame clones only, not all of them. Among about 220,000 clones listed, 88% were seen once. The specimen sequenced was PBMCs or T cells enriched from blood (not recorded which). These receptors were taken from a woman in her forties or fifties with acute COVID-19.

This clone was seen more than once but under ten times. This CDR3 is CATSDFQGGSEKLFF. The CDR3 nucleotides are TGTGCCACCAGTGATTTTCAGGGGGGTTCTGAAAAACTGTTTTTT. V and J are TRBV24-1 and TRBJ1-4; 7 bases are shared with TRBD1. CDR1 and CDR2 (germline): KGHDR, SFDVKD. The CDR3 has 15 residues. J was trimmed by 7 bases and V by 1 base; bases with no gene match: 5.

This chain connects TRBV6-5 to TRBJ2-5; D is possibly TRBD1 (6 bases). Germline lookup yields CDR1 MNHEY and CDR2 SVGAGI. Trimming cost V 7 bases and J 5 bases, with 17 bases left between them. The CDR3 has 14 residues. The CDR3 protein is CASIGQIFLETQYF. The CDR3 nucleotides are TGTGCCAGCATTGGACAGATTTTTCTGGAGACCCAGTACTTC.

The chain joins TRBV5-8 to TRBJ1-2; D not resolved. Trimming shortened V by 1 base and J by 4 bases, and 8 bases separated the two germline ends. The CDR3 spans 13 residues. Germline V gene lookup returns CDR1 SGHTS and CDR2 YDEGEE. The chain's CDR3 is CASSLTVPYGYTF. The CDR3 DNA reads TGTGCCAGCAGCTTGACAGTTCCCTATGGCTACACCTTC.

The V gene is TRBV9, the J gene TRBJ2-2; D unresolved. Germline-derived CDR1 and CDR2 are SGDLS and YYNGEE. V lost 4 bases, J lost 7 bases, and 17 bases lay in between. CDR3 length equals 15 residues. CDR3 coding DNA: TGTGCCAGCAGCCCCGCGGTCTTCATGGGCGGGGAGCTGTTTTTT. Translating gives CASSPAVFMGGELFF.

The chain carries TRBV19 and TRBJ2-7; D is perhaps TRBD1 (6 bases). The V gene's germline CDR1 is LNHDA and CDR2 SQIVND (reference sequence). V shed 7 bases and J shed 7 bases, with 17 bases lying between them. This CDR3 comprises 13 residues. CDR3 bases: TGTGCCAGTACCGGGACAAACGTGTGGGAGCAGTACTTC. Its protein product is CASTGTNVWEQYF.

The rearrangement uses TRBV11-2 and TRBJ2-1; D perhaps matches TRBD2 (5 bases). V shed 1 base and J shed 6 bases, with 13 bases lying between them. Germline assignment: CDR1 SGHAT and CDR2 FQNNGV. The CDR3 runs to 15 residues. The CDR3 DNA is TGTGCCAGCAGCTTAGCCCAATTCACTAGCAATGAGCAGTTCTTC. Its translation: CASSLAQFTSNEQFF.

The rearrangement joins TRBV7-6 to TRBJ1-6; TRBD1 agrees at 9 bases. V lost 4 bases and J lost 8; bases outside the gene matches: 6. CDR3 length: 15 residues. Germline V gene lookup returns CDR1 SGHVS and CDR2 FNYEAQ. CDR3 residues: CASSSYRGPDSPLHF. The CDR3 DNA sequence: TGTGCCAGCAGCTCATACAGGGGGCCTGATTCACCCCTCCACTTT.

This chain joins TRBV5-6 and TRBJ1-5; D perhaps matches TRBD1 (5 bases). The length of the CDR3 is 15 residues. In germline, CDR1 is SGHDT, CDR2 YYEEEE. V shed 2 bases and J shed 0 bases, with 9 bases lying between them. In DNA form, the CDR3 reads TGTGCCAGCAGCTTTCGGGGGGTTAGCAATCAGCCCCAGCATTTT. Encoded protein: CASSFRGVSNQPQHF.

In DNA, the CDR3 is TGTGCCAGCAGCTTAGGGGGACACCCCTACGAGCAGTACTTC. Protein sequence: CASSLGGHPYEQYF. The chain recombines TRBV7-9 with TRBJ2-7; perhaps TRBD1 as D (6 bases). Germline assignment: CDR1 SEHNR and CDR2 FQNEAQ (reference sequence). V lost 1 base, J lost 2 bases, and 9 bases lay in between. The CDR3 contains 14 residues. Combining the CDR3 with reference TRBV7-9 and TRBJ2-7 gives the whole variable domain DTGVSQNPRHKITKRGQNVTFRCDPISEHNRLYWYRQTLGQGPEFLTYFQNEAQLEKSRLLSDRFSAERPKGSFSTLEIQRTEQGDSAMYLCASSLGGHPYEQYFGPGTRLTVT.

This chain joins TRBV7-9 and TRBJ2-2, with 7 bases aligning to TRBD1. CDR1 and CDR2 (germline): SEHNR, FQNEAQ (reference sequence). The CDR3 loop spans 15 amino acids. Unmatched junction bases numbered 3, after V lost 1 base and J lost 4 bases. CDR3 nucleotides: TGTGCCAGCAGCTTAGGGGGACAGATCACCGGGGAGCTGTTTTTT. Translated: CASSLGGQITGELFF.